What follows describes a single T cell receptor (beta chain). Per the original data handling: Estimation of nucleated cell counts was performed using reference gene primer amplification. Sequencing used immunoSEQ multiplex PCR; TCRdb keeps in-frame clones, though not all of them. V, J and clone size derive from that table, while D and trimming were established from the DNA sequence. The repertoire has 250,000 to 300,000 clones, 80% to 90% of them found once; the top ten carry about 11%. V gave up 6 bases and J gave up 3 bases; unmatched junction bases: 5. The CDR3 runs to 15 residues. Germline V gene data show CDR1 as LNHDA and CDR2 as SQIVND (reference sequence). The sample comes from a study of blood T cell repertoires in COVID-19.

Sequencing was done on a sample of peripheral blood. The chain carries TRBV19 and TRBJ2-3; 11 bases are shared with TRBD2. The sequence derives from a woman in her seventies with acute or convalescent COVID-19. In DNA form, the CDR3 reads TGTGCCAGTAGATTTAGCGGGGGGGCAACAGATACGCAGTATTTT. Amino acid sequence: CASRFSGGATDTQYF. Full variable domain (remainder filled in from reference TRBV19 and TRBJ2-3): DGGITQSPKYLFRKEGQNVTLSCEQNLNHDAMYWYRQDPGQGLRLIYYSQIVNDFQKGDIAEGYSVSREKKESFPLTVTSAQKNPTAFYLCASRFSGGATDTQYFGPGTRLTVL.